This TCR beta chain was obtained from a study of blood T cell repertoires in COVID-19. The method was immunoSEQ multiplex PCR; TCRdb's version includes in-frame clones alone and lacks a portion of them. The table shows about 240,000 clones, with around 89% occurring only once. V trimming: 0 bases; J trimming: 1 base; junction bases outside the gene matches: 9. The germline CDR1 and CDR2 sequences are MNHEY and SVGEGT. CDR3 size: 18 residues. This sequence joins TRBV6-2 or TRBV6-3 and TRBJ1-1; 9 bases line up with TRBD1. Material: PBMCs or T cells enriched from blood (not recorded which). This TCR came from a woman younger than 45 who had recovered from COVID-19. The CDR3 DNA follows: TGTGCCAGCAGTTACTCCCTTAGCGGGACAGGGAGGAACACTGAAGCTTTCTTT. Its protein is CASSYSLSGTGRNTEAFF.